This T cell receptor beta chain appears in the sequencing data of a study of graft-versus-host responses after intestinal transplantation. Looking at the study overall: Among the recipients, all got anti-thymocyte globulin induction and then tacrolimus and steroids for about three years. The study's findings and limits: In recipient marrow, GvH clones were found, and some appeared first in ileum or blood. Allografts of patients with graft-donor T cell macrochimerism showed high graft-versus-host to host-versus-graft clone ratios.

On this clone itself: Its antigen is still unknown.

Data came from immunoSEQ multiplex PCR; TCRdb stores just in-frame clones and leaves some out. Counted here are 4,500 to 6,500 clones, around three quarters occurring once; the ten biggest clones make up approximately 37%. The trim removed 9 bases at V and 5 bases at J, leaving 7 bases unmatched. Germline values: CDR1 MNHNY, CDR2 SVGAGI (reference sequence). The CDR3 runs to 13 residues. This chain connects TRBV6-6 to TRBJ1-1; 9 bases agree with TRBD1. The input for sequencing was PBMCs, taken 300 to 330 days after intestinal transplant. This clonotype was obtained from a human patient who received an intestinal transplant, so some T cells may come from the graft donor. The CDR3 loop reads CASLTGGETEAFF. The CDR3 DNA is TGTGCCAGTTTGACAGGGGGAGAAACTGAAGCTTTCTTT.